A single sample is the source of the 8 T cell receptor beta chains below, sequenced in a study of beta chain features in type 1 diabetes. These TCRs are of unknown antigen specificity. TCRB transcripts that were expressed got sequenced, as all of the isolated RNA had been reverse transcribed. Profiling relied on immunoSEQ multiplex PCR, and the TCRdb table lists in-frame clones only, not all of them. The table lists about 240,000 clones, about 14% of them singletons. The study, taken as a whole, reports: When Type 1 diabetes patients were examined, their TCRB CDR3s proved moderately but significantly shorter in all four CD4+ subsets.

The sequencing input was naive CD4+ T cells from blood. Source of these receptors: a man aged 25-45 years with type 1 diabetes.

This clone has just a few counts. The chain has TRBV7-9 and TRBJ1-2, with a weak D call TRBD1 (5 bases). The CDR3 spans 16 residues. Trimming removed 5 bases from V and 4 bases from J, with 20 bases in between. Germline V CDR1 and CDR2: SEHNR, FQNEAQ (reference sequence). The CDR3 DNA sequence: TGTGCCAGCAGCCCCACCGACGGGGGGGTTATCTATGGCTACACCTTC. The encoded protein is CASSPTDGGVIYGYTF.

There are a few counts of this clone. The chain combines TRBV19 with TRBJ1-1, with TRBD1 matching 7 bases. J gave up 0 bases and V 5 bases, and 3 bases lay outside the gene matches. Germline V lookup: CDR1 LNHDA, CDR2 SQIVND (reference sequence). The CDR3 consists of 14 residues. The CDR3: CASSDRAMNTEAFF. The CDR3 DNA reads as TGTGCCAGTAGTGACAGGGCCATGAACACTGAAGCTTTCTTT.

The chain links TRBV4-1 to TRBJ2-5, with D possibly TRBD2 on 7 matching bases. The CDR3 loop spans 16 amino acids. The V end lost 4 bases, the J end lost 2 bases, and 17 bases lay between the germline ends. Germline CDR1 reads MGHRA; CDR2 reads YSYEKL. The CDR3 sequence: CASSRLGGLVQETQYF. DNA for the CDR3: TGCGCCAGCAGCCGACTCGGGGGGCTAGTACAAGAGACCCAGTACTTC.

The rearrangement uses TRBV5-1 and TRBJ1-1; 8 bases match TRBD1. CDR1 and CDR2 (germline): SGHRS, YFSETQ. Losses at the gene ends were 1 base for V and 5 bases for J; bases not matched to a gene: 1. The CDR3 has 13 amino acids. CDR3 loop: CASSLTGGTEAFF. The CDR3 DNA reads TGCGCCAGCAGCTTGACAGGGGGGACTGAAGCTTTCTTT.

This sequence joins TRBV30 and TRBJ1-6, with TRBD1 matching 7 bases. Germline CDR1 is GTSNPN and CDR2 is SVGIG (reference sequence). V lost 1 base to trimming and J lost 7 bases; unmatched junction nucleotides: 4. This CDR3 is built from 14 residues. DNA for the CDR3: TGTGCCTGGAGTGGGGAGACAGGGAATTCACCCCTCCACTTT. It encodes CAWSGETGNSPLHF.

CDR3 sequence (DNA): TGTGCCAGCAGTGGCTCGGGGGATCAGCCCCAGCATTTT. Translated, it gives CASSGSGDQPQHF. The chain combines TRBV7-6 with TRBJ1-5; D might be TRBD1 (5 bases). The CDR3 is 13 residues long. CDR1 is SGHVS and CDR2 is FNYEAQ in the germline V gene. Trimming stripped 6 bases from V and 5 bases from J, with 11 bases between.

This chain connects TRBV7-9 to TRBJ1-1; no reliable D call. This CDR3 has 11 residues. Looked up from germline, CDR1 is SEHNR and CDR2 is FQNEAQ (reference sequence). The V end lost 9 bases, the J end lost 1 base, and 6 bases lay between the germline ends. The CDR3 reads CASTKNTEAFF. The DNA for the CDR3 is TGTGCCAGTACAAAGAACACTGAAGCTTTCTTT.

In this sample, this clone turned up a few times. This chain uses TRBV7-6 with TRBJ2-3; 10 nucleotides line up with TRBD1. The CDR3 consists of 15 residues. The germline V gene encodes CDR1 SGHVS and CDR2 FNYEAQ. V was clipped by 4 bases and J by 2 bases; unmatched bases: 3. The CDR3 spells CASSSTGGNTDTQYF. The CDR3 DNA reads as TGTGCCAGCAGCTCGACAGGGGGCAACACAGATACGCAGTATTTT.